What follows are 32 T cell receptor beta chains derived from one specimen sequenced in a study of cytomegalovirus exposure and HLA in healthy donors. The study ran its PCR with 60 Vbeta and 13 Jbeta primers. Using immunoSEQ multiplex PCR, the repertoire was profiled, and TCRdb retains in-frame clones only, with some absent. The sample holds 30,000 to 40,000 clones, around 76% seen once. Sequencing was performed on PBMCs. The source is a woman aged 25 to 39 in good health and CMV-seropositive.

This chain joins TRBV28 and TRBJ1-4; 8 bases line up with TRBD1. Germline CDR1 reads MDHEN; CDR2 reads SYDVKM. The CDR3 spans 15 residues. V was clipped by 6 bases and J by 8 bases; unmatched bases: 11. The CDR3 DNA reads as TGTGCCAGCAGGACTCCCAGGGGGCGTAGGGAAAAACTGTTTTTT. The encoded protein is CASRTPRGRREKLFF.

J is TRBJ1-1 and V is TRBV6-6; D may be TRBD1 (5 bases). Trimming stripped 0 bases from V and 3 bases from J, with 8 bases between. Germline V CDR1 and CDR2: MNHNY, SVGAGI (reference sequence). The CDR3 contains 14 residues. Written as DNA, the CDR3 is TGTGCCAGCAGTTACTCGGACACCCACACTGAAGCTTTCTTT. Translation gives CASSYSDTHTEAFF.

The V call is TRBV28, the J call TRBJ2-1; D unresolved. Per the germline V gene, CDR1 is MDHEN and CDR2 is SYDVKM. This CDR3 is built from 14 residues. Trimming left V 6 bases short and J 5 bases short, with 14 bases between. The CDR3 DNA is TGTGCCAGCAGCCCCCGCCTCCCTAACAATGAGCAGTTCTTC. Amino acid sequence: CASSPRLPNNEQFF.

The J gene is TRBJ2-1, the V gene TRBV18; possibly TRBD1 for D (5 bases). Germline V gene lookup returns CDR1 KGHSH and CDR2 LQKENI. Trimming took 3 bases from V and 6 from J, leaving 12 bases between them. CDR3 length: 14 amino acids. CDR3 loop: CASSPAGALNEQFF. Written as DNA, the CDR3 is TGTGCCAGCTCACCGGCTGGGGCCCTCAATGAGCAGTTCTTC.

The chain employs TRBV7-9 and TRBJ1-5; D might be TRBD1 (6 bases). CDR3 size: 14 residues. Trimming pared 5 bases from V and 6 bases from J, leaving 14 bases between. Per germline, CDR1 SEHNR and CDR2 FQNEAQ (reference sequence). The CDR3 sequence: CASSPTGFLQPQHF. CDR3 sequence (DNA): TGTGCCAGCAGCCCCACAGGGTTTCTTCAGCCCCAGCATTTT.

The rearrangement links TRBV5-1 to TRBJ1-2, with TRBD1 identical over 7 bases. There are 12 residues in the CDR3. Germline V gene sequence: CDR1 SGHRS, CDR2 YFSETQ. The J segment lost 8 bases and the V segment lost 1 base, leaving 2 bases of the junction unmatched. The CDR3 here is CASSLIGGGYTF. The CDR3 region has the DNA TGCGCCAGCAGCTTGATAGGGGGCGGCTACACCTTC.

This rearrangement joins TRBV30 to TRBJ2-5, with 10 nucleotides matching TRBD2. Germline CDR1 is GTSNPN and CDR2 is SVGIG (reference sequence). The CDR3 contains 15 residues. Trimming removed 2 bases from V and 5 bases from J; junction bases left unmatched: 8. CDR3 residues: CAWSLSGRVAETQYF. As DNA, the CDR3 is TGTGCCTGGAGTCTGAGCGGGAGGGTTGCGGAGACCCAGTACTTC.

DNA of the CDR3: TGTGCCAGCAGCCACGGTGGGACTAGCGGCACAGATACGCAGTATTTT. Its translation: CASSHGGTSGTDTQYF. This chain connects TRBV11-2 to TRBJ2-3, with 10 bases that match TRBD2. Germline CDR1 and CDR2: SGHAT and FQNNGV. The CDR3 length is 16 residues. Unmatched junction bases numbered 6, after V lost 5 bases and J lost 1 base.

The V gene is TRBV5-5, the J gene TRBJ2-2; 7 bases line up with TRBD2. The ends lost 3 bases at V and 0 bases at J; junction bases unmatched: 8. This CDR3 has 17 amino acids. Germline V gene lookup returns CDR1 SGHKS and CDR2 YYEKEE (reference sequence). The CDR3 is CASSSTGTTTNTGELFF. DNA of the CDR3: TGTGCCAGCAGCTCAACCGGGACTACCACGAACACCGGGGAGCTGTTTTTT. Full variable domain (missing parts from reference TRBV5-5 and TRBJ2-2): DAGVTQSPTHLIKTRGQQVTLRCSPISGHKSVSWYQQVLGQGPQFIFQYYEKEERGRGNFPDRFSARQFPNYSSELNVNALLLGDSALYLCASSSTGTTTNTGELFFGEGSRLTVL.

V and J are TRBV7-8 and TRBJ1-2; the D gene is possibly TRBD1 (5 bases). V was shortened by 1 base and J by 8 bases, with 17 bases between the two germline ends. CDR3 length equals 15 residues. The germline V gene encodes CDR1 SGHVS and CDR2 FQNEAQ. The CDR3 DNA is TGTGCCAGCAGCTTAGAGCAGGGTCGAGTGGGAGGCTACACCTTC. Translated: CASSLEQGRVGGYTF. The whole variable domain, filled in from reference TRBV7-8 and TRBJ1-2, reads GAGVSQSPRYKVAKRGQDVALRCDPISGHVSLFWYQQALGQGPEFLTYFQNEAQLDKSGLPSDRFFAERPEGSVSTLKIQRTQQEDSAVYLCASSLEQGRVGGYTFGSGTRLTVV.

This clone was counted between two and nine times. The chain recombines TRBV21-1 with TRBJ2-7; the table's D gene call, TRBD2, was not cross checked with the DNA. TRBV21-1 is deemed a pseudogene. The CDR3 runs to 12 residues. The CDR3 sequence is CASSKVVYEQYF. In nucleotides, the CDR3 is TGTGCCAGCAGCAAAGTCGTCTACGAGCAGTACTTC.

V gene TRBV6-5 combines with J gene TRBJ1-1; tentative D call: TRBD1 (5 bases). V was shortened by 5 bases and J by 1 base, with 14 bases between the two germline ends. Germline V gene lookup returns CDR1 MNHEY and CDR2 SVGAGI. This CDR3 region has 15 residues. The CDR3 DNA reads TGTGCCAGCAGTCAACTTCGACAGCCGAACACTGAAGCTTTCTTT. Its translation is CASSQLRQPNTEAFF.

The rearrangement uses TRBV5-1 and TRBJ1-1; TRBD1 aligns across 8 bases. J gave up 2 bases and V 0 bases, and 3 bases lay outside the gene matches. The germline V gene encodes CDR1 SGHRS and CDR2 YFSETQ. The CDR3 has 15 residues. CDR3 sequence: CASSLDGQGNTEAFF. The DNA of the CDR3 is TGCGCCAGCAGCTTGGACGGACAGGGAAACACTGAAGCTTTCTTT.

The CDR3 here is CATSRDPQNTIYF. CDR3 bases: TGTGCCACCAGCAGAGATCCCCAAAACACCATATATTTT. The chain links TRBV15 to TRBJ1-3; D gene uncertain. Trimming left V 0 bases short and J 6 bases short, with 6 bases between. The CDR3 covers 13 residues. Germline V gene lookup returns CDR1 LNHNV and CDR2 YYDKDF (reference sequence).

The chain links TRBV6-6 to TRBJ2-3; 10 nucleotides match TRBD1. Trimming removed 6 bases from V and 2 bases from J; junction bases left unmatched: 8. Per the germline V gene, CDR1 is MNHNY and CDR2 is SVGAGI (reference sequence). The CDR3 totals 16 residues. The CDR3 loop is CASSPPTGGDTDTQYF. DNA of the CDR3: TGTGCCAGCAGCCCTCCGACAGGGGGCGACACAGATACGCAGTATTTT.

The rearrangement uses TRBV28 and TRBJ2-6; 12 bases match TRBD1. The CDR3 covers 17 residues. Losses at the gene ends were 6 bases for V and 2 bases for J; bases not matched to a gene: 5. Germline CDR1 MDHEN, CDR2 SYDVKM. CDR3 in DNA: TGTGCCAGCAGGGGTGGGACAGGGGGCGCTGGGGCCAACGTCCTGACTTTC. It translates to CASRGGTGGAGANVLTF.

In its sample, this clone was seen a few times. The V gene is TRBV6-5, the J gene TRBJ1-2; 8 bases align to TRBD1. Germline V gene data show CDR1 as MNHEY and CDR2 as SVGAGI. This CDR3 has 14 amino acids. J lost 4 bases, V lost 5 bases, and 6 bases had no gene match. In nucleotides, the CDR3 is TGTGCCAGCAGTCAACAGGGGGGTGGCTATGGCTACACCTTC. Encoded protein: CASSQQGGGYGYTF.

In DNA form, the CDR3 reads TGCAGCGTTGATGCGGGACGTGGCTACACCTTC. Translated, it gives CSVDAGRGYTF. The chain employs TRBV29-1 and TRBJ1-2; D possibly corresponds to TRBD1 (5 bases). This CDR3 contains 11 residues. From germline, CDR1 is SQVTM and CDR2 ANQGSEA. Trimming shortened V by 3 bases and J by 7 bases, and 9 bases separated the two germline ends.

J is TRBJ1-2 and V is TRBV6-6, with D hard to call. CDR3 length equals 15 residues. CDR1 is MNHNY, CDR2 SVGAGI, per germline (reference sequence). The V and J ends lost 6 bases and 2 bases respectively, with 16 bases between them. Written as DNA, the CDR3 is TGTGCCAGCAGAACTTTACCGACGGGAAACTATGGCTACACCTTC. It translates to CASRTLPTGNYGYTF.

The CDR3 loop reads CASSLGLAGAYNEQFF. Written as DNA, the CDR3 is TGCGCCAGCAGCCTAGGACTAGCGGGGGCGTACAATGAGCAGTTCTTC. The rearrangement links TRBV5-1 to TRBJ2-1, with 13 nucleotides matching TRBD2. Germline V gene data show CDR1 as SGHRS and CDR2 as YFSETQ. Trimming at V came to 4 bases and at J to 4 bases, leaving 5 bases not matched to a gene. The CDR3 contains 16 residues.

The J gene is TRBJ1-1, the V gene TRBV7-2; D gene uncertain. Germline values: CDR1 SGHTA, CDR2 FQGNSA. V lost 4 bases, J lost 1 base, and 7 bases lay in between. This CDR3 is built from 13 residues. The CDR3, as DNA: TGTGCCAGCAGCTCTTACAGGAACACTGAAGCTTTCTTT. This translates into CASSSYRNTEAFF.

There are a few counts of this clone. The junction differs from germline at one of its ends, possibly a read error. The CDR3 spells CASSENRIYGYPF. The CDR3 region has the DNA TGCGCCAGCAGTGAGAACAGGATCTATGGCTACCCCTTC. The rearrangement joins TRBV10-2 to TRBJ1-2; D is perhaps TRBD1 (5 bases). The CDR3 totals 13 residues. CDR1 is WSHSY, CDR2 SAAADI, per germline.

This clone was seen once. The V call is TRBV6-1, the J call TRBJ2-1; possibly TRBD2 for D (5 bases). V was trimmed by 1 base and J by 6 bases, leaving 7 bases between them. In germline, CDR1 is MNHNS, CDR2 SASEGT. The CDR3 sequence is 13 residues long. CDR3 sequence (DNA): TGTGCCAGCAGTGAAGTCACTAGCAATGAGCAGTTCTTC. Its translation: CASSEVTSNEQFF.

The chain links TRBV28 to TRBJ2-5, with D perhaps matching TRBD1 (5 bases). This CDR3 is built from 15 residues. CDR1 and CDR2 (germline): MDHEN, SYDVKM. V lost 2 bases and J 2 bases, leaving 12 bases between the germline ends. CDR3 residues: CASSLAQATQETQYF. CDR3 DNA sequence: TGTGCCAGCAGTTTAGCACAGGCGACTCAAGAGACCCAGTACTTC.

This chain joins TRBV2 and TRBJ1-2; 7 positions match TRBD1. V dropped 6 bases and J dropped 6; count of bases not matched to a gene: 10. The CDR3 sequence is 14 residues long. Germline loops: CDR1 SNHLY, CDR2 FYNNEI. CDR3 amino acids: CASRIRQGLNGYTF. As DNA, the CDR3 is TGTGCCAGCAGGATACGACAGGGACTTAATGGCTACACCTTC.

The chain is built from TRBV30 and TRBJ2-5; D gene ambiguous. Per the germline V gene, CDR1 is GTSNPN and CDR2 is SVGIG (reference sequence). The CDR3 has 10 residues. Trimming took off 5 bases at V and 7 bases at J, with 8 bases between the two ends. The CDR3 DNA is TGTGCCTGGGGGCCCGGGACCCAGTACTTC. Residues: CAWGPGTQYF.

The chain carries TRBV6-6 and TRBJ1-2; 8 bases match TRBD1. J gave up 7 bases and V 5 bases, and 12 bases lay outside the gene matches. The CDR3 extends over 15 amino acids. The germline V gene encodes CDR1 MNHNY and CDR2 SVGAGI (reference sequence). CDR3 sequence reads: CASSRTDRADFGYTF. DNA for the CDR3: TGTGCCAGCAGTAGAACGGACAGGGCGGACTTTGGCTACACCTTC.

CDR3: CASSLARSYEQYF. In DNA, the CDR3 is TGTGCCAGCAGCTTGGCCAGGTCCTACGAGCAGTACTTC. The rearrangement joins TRBV5-6 to TRBJ2-7; D call uncertain. The CDR3 is made up of 13 amino acids. V lost 0 bases and J 1 base, leaving 5 bases between the germline ends. The germline CDR1 and CDR2 sequences are SGHDT and YYEEEE.

The chain couples TRBV6-1 to TRBJ1-1; D ambiguous. The length of the CDR3 is 13 residues. Looked up from germline, CDR1 is MNHNS and CDR2 is SASEGT. Trimming pared 4 bases from V and 3 bases from J, leaving 9 bases between. CDR3 sequence reads: CASSVNQDTEAFF. CDR3 DNA sequence: TGTGCCAGCAGTGTAAATCAGGACACTGAAGCTTTCTTT.

This chain joins TRBV30 and TRBJ2-7, with D possibly being TRBD2 (6 bases). The germline gives CDR1 GTSNPN, CDR2 SVGIG (reference sequence). Trimming took off 2 bases at V and 2 bases at J, with 13 bases between the two ends. The CDR3 is 14 amino acids. The CDR3 DNA follows: TGTGCCTGGAGTCTGGCAGGAGGGACCTACGAGCAGTACTTC. It translates to CAWSLAGGTYEQYF.

The J gene is TRBJ1-2, the V gene TRBV30; no firm D call. The CDR3 extends over 12 amino acids. Germline-derived CDR1 and CDR2 are GTSNPN and SVGIG (reference sequence). Trimming pared 1 base from V and 4 bases from J, leaving 7 bases between. CDR3 sequence (DNA): TGTGCCTGGAGTGGGGCAGCCTATGGCTACACCTTC. Its protein product is CAWSGAAYGYTF.

This clone was detected a few times. The chain carries TRBV28 and TRBJ1-5; D not certain. This CDR3 is 14 amino acids long. The germline V and J ends were trimmed by 6 bases and 4 bases, with 13 bases remaining between them. The germline V gene has CDR1 MDHEN and CDR2 SYDVKM. The CDR3 sequence: CASRSGSLNQPQHF. The CDR3 nucleotides read TGTGCCAGCAGATCCGGGTCTTTAAATCAGCCCCAGCATTTT. The whole variable domain, filled in from reference TRBV28 and TRBJ1-5, reads DVKVTQSSRYLVKRTGEKVFLECVQDMDHENMFWYRQDPGLGLRLIYFSYDVKMKEKGDIPEGYSVSREKKERFSLILESASTNQTSMYLCASRSGSLNQPQHFGDGTRLSIL.